These 5 T cell receptor beta chains originate from one sample sequenced in a study of cytomegalovirus exposure and HLA in healthy donors. PCR amplification relied on 60 Vbeta primers (plus 13 Jbeta primers). Clones were read by immunoSEQ multiplex PCR, and TCRdb kept only the in-frame ones, dropping some. The repertoire has around 76,000 clones, about 69% of them found once; the top ten carry about 16%. The material sequenced was PBMCs. These receptors came from a woman aged 40 to 50 in good health and CMV-seropositive.

This clone showed up just a few times. The chain links TRBV10-1 to TRBJ2-3; 11 bases fit TRBD1. Trimming cost V 5 bases and J 2 bases; bases outside gene matches: 6. Germline V lookup: CDR1 WNHNN, CDR2 SYGVQD (reference sequence). The CDR3 extends over 16 amino acids. Here the CDR3 reads CASSPRTGGITDTQYF. CDR3 sequence (DNA): TGCGCCAGCAGTCCAAGGACAGGGGGCATCACAGATACGCAGTATTTT.

This chain connects TRBV4-3 to TRBJ1-6; 8 bases agree with TRBD1. V dropped 0 bases and J dropped 8; count of bases not matched to a gene: 9. Germline V gives CDR1 LGHNA, CDR2 YSLEER. The CDR3 contains 17 residues. Here the CDR3 DNA reads TGCGCCAGCAGCCAAGATGTTTTGCCAGGGGGCTATTCACCCCTCCACTTT. Translating gives CASSQDVLPGGYSPLHF.

The chain couples TRBV28 to TRBJ2-7; weak D call: TRBD1 (5 bases). Germline V gene sequence: CDR1 MDHEN, CDR2 SYDVKM. V lost 6 bases, J lost 2 bases, and 14 bases lay in between. CDR3 size: 14 residues. CDR3: CASSRQGSAYEQYF. Written as DNA, the CDR3 is TGTGCCAGCAGCCGTCAGGGATCAGCCTACGAGCAGTACTTC.

The sample holds a few counts of this clone. The chain carries TRBV29-1 and TRBJ2-1; 8 nucleotides line up with TRBD2. The CDR3 extends over 15 amino acids. Germline CDR1 is SQVTM and CDR2 is ANQGSEA. J lost 5 bases, V lost 1 base, and 7 bases had no gene match. The CDR3 nucleotides read TGCAGCGTTGAAGCGACGGGGGGGCTGAACAATGAGCAGTTCTTC. Its translation: CSVEATGGLNNEQFF.

Turning to this clone: The CDR3 end shows no conserved phenylalanine or tryptophan, and so a read error is likely. The chain links TRBV30 to TRBJ1-4, with D possibly matching TRBD1 (6 bases). Germline V gene data show CDR1 as GTSNPN and CDR2 as SVGIG (reference sequence). This CDR3 comprises 14 residues. V dropped 3 bases and J dropped 5 bases, with 13 bases sitting between them. In DNA, the CDR3 is TGTGCCTGGAGGCTGTTCAGGGGAAATGAAAAACTGTTTGTT. It yields the protein CAWRLFRGNEKLFV.